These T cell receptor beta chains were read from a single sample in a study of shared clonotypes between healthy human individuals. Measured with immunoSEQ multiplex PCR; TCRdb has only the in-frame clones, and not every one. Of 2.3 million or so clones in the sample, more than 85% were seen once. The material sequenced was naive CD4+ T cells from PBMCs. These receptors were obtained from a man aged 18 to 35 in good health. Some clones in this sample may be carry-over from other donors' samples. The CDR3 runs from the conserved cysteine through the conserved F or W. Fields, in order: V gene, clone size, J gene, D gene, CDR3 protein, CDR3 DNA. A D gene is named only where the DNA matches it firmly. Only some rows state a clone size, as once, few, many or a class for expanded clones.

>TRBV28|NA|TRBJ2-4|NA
CASSPERGVGNIQYF
TGTGCCAGCAGCCCTGAGAGAGGAGTGGGAAACATTCAGTACTTC
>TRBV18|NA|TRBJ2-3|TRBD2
CASSARTSGSGNTQYF
TGTGCCAGCTCAGCTCGGACTAGCGGGAGTGGAAATACGCAGTATTTT
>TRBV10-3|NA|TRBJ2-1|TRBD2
CAITVAGGIDEQFF
TGTGCCATCACCGTAGCGGGAGGTATCGATGAGCAGTTCTTC
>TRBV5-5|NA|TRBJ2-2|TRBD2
CASSLGLAVNTGELFF
TGTGCCAGCAGCCTGGGACTAGCGGTGAACACCGGGGAGCTGTTTTTT
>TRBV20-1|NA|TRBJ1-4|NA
CSAARQRLFF
TGCAGTGCTGCTCGACAGAGGCTGTTTTTT
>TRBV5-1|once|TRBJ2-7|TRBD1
CASSMRTGGYEQYF
TGCGCCAGCAGCATGAGGACAGGGGGCTACGAGCAGTACTTC
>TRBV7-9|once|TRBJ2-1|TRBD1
CASSARAVGDRLYNEQFF
TGTGCCAGCAGCGCTAGGGCAGTTGGGGACAGGTTATACAATGAGCAGTTCTTC
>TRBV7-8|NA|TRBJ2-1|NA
CASRLGSRPLYNEQFF
TGTGCCAGCAGACTGGGGTCGAGGCCACTCTACAATGAGCAGTTCTTC
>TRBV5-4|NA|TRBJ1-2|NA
CASSLSDSSIYGYTF
TGTGCCAGCAGCCTATCGGACAGCTCGATCTATGGCTACACCTTC
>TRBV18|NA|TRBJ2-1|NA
CASSPFLAPEGNNEQFF
TGTGCCAGCTCACCATTTCTAGCGCCAGAGGGGAACAATGAGCAGTTCTTC
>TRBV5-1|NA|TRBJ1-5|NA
CASAPGPGTASNQPQHF
TGCGCCTCCGCACCGGGGCCGGGGACGGCTAGCAATCAGCCCCAGCATTTT
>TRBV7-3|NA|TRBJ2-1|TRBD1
CASSTDRATYNEQFF
TGTGCCAGCAGCACCGACAGGGCCACATACAATGAGCAGTTCTTC
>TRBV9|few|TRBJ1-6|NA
CASSVEYNSPLHF
TGTGCCAGCAGCGTAGAGTATAATTCACCCCTCCACTTT
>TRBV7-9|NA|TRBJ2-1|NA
CASSRATGNEQFF
TGTGCCAGCAGCAGGGCCACAGGCAATGAGCAGTTCTTC
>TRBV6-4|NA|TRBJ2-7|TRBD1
CASRPDRNSYEQYF
TGTGCCAGCAGACCGGACAGGAACTCCTACGAGCAGTACTTC
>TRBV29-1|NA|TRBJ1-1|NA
CSVDPRRTTILNTEAFF
TGCAGCGTTGATCCGAGGCGGACAACCATATTGAACACTGAAGCTTTCTTT
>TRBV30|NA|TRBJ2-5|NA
CAWSESSQYF
TGTGCCTGGAGTGAGTCTAGCCAGTACTTC
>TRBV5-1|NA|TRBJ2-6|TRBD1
CASSQQGPGANVLTF
TGCGCCAGCAGCCAACAGGGGCCTGGGGCCAACGTCCTGACTTTC
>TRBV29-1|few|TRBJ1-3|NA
CSVGVGNTIYF
TGCAGCGTAGGGGTTGGAAACACCATATATTTT
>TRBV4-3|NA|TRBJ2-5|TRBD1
CASSQFDRGQETQYF
TGCGCCAGCAGCCAATTCGACAGGGGGCAGGAGACCCAGTACTTC
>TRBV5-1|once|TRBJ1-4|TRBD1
CASSSGQKVEKLFF
TGCGCCAGCAGCTCGGGACAGAAGGTCGAAAAACTGTTTTTT
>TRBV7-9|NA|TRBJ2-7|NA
CASNRDTSYEQYF
TGTGCCAGCAACCGGGACACCTCCTACGAGCAGTACTTC
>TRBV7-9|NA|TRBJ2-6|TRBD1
CASSVGTGGSGANVLTF
TGTGCCAGCAGCGTGGGGACAGGGGGATCTGGGGCCAACGTCCTGACTTTC
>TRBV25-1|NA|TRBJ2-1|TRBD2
CASSGYSGRAYNEQFF
TGTGCCAGCAGTGGATATAGCGGGAGGGCCTACAATGAGCAGTTCTTC
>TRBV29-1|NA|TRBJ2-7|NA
CSVASSYEQYF
TGCAGCGTTGCAAGCTCCTACGAGCAGTACTTC
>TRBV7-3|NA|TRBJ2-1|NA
CASSLTGTYNEQFF
TGTGCCAGCAGCTTGACGGGGACCTACAATGAGCAGTTCTTC
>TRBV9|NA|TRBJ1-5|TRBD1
CASSPQGNQPQHF
TGTGCCAGCAGCCCACAGGGGAATCAGCCCCAGCATTTT
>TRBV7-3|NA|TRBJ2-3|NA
CASSLGSADTQYF
TGTGCCAGCAGCTTAGGGTCCGCAGATACGCAGTATTTT
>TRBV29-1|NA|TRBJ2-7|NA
CSVDAGYEQYF
TGCAGCGTTGACGCCGGCTACGAGCAGTACTTC
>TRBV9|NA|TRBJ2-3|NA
CASSVLRGADTQYF
TGTGCCAGCAGCGTGCTGAGGGGCGCAGATACGCAGTATTTT
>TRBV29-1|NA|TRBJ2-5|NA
CSVGQRTGETQYF
TGCAGCGTTGGACAGCGTACCGGAGAGACCCAGTACTTC
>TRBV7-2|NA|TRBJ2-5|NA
CASSLRGETQYF
TGTGCCAGCAGCTTAAGAGGAGAGACCCAGTACTTC
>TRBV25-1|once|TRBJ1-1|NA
CASSARGNTEAFF
TGTGCCAGCAGTGCCAGGGGGAACACTGAAGCTTTCTTT